The 13 T cell receptor beta chains reported below all come from one sample, sequenced in a study of T cell responses to AZD1222 COVID-19 vaccine. Only in-frame clones appear in the TCRdb table, and some are missing; sequencing was by immunoSEQ multiplex PCR. The sample carries some 62,000 clones, roughly 80% recorded once. The sequencing used peripheral blood, collected on day 0 of AZD1222 vaccination. The source of these receptors is an adult in good health.

The chain links TRBV13 to TRBJ2-1, with 11 bases lining up with TRBD2. V gave up 5 bases and J gave up 4 bases; unmatched junction bases: 7. Germline V gene sequence: CDR1 PRHDT, CDR2 FYEKMQ (reference sequence). This CDR3 contains 16 residues. The CDR3 loop reads CASSRLGLAEYNEQFF. The CDR3 nucleotides read TGTGCCAGCAGCCGACTGGGACTAGCGGAATACAATGAGCAGTTCTTC.

The rearrangement joins TRBV19 to TRBJ2-7; D call uncertain. This CDR3 has 14 residues. Germline CDR1 reads LNHDA; CDR2 reads SQIVND (reference sequence). Trimming pared 2 bases from V and 2 bases from J, leaving 10 bases between. CDR3 DNA: TGTGCCAGTAGTATAAGGGCGGTGGCCTACGAGCAGTACTTC. Translating it yields CASSIRAVAYEQYF.

The chain is built from TRBV4-3 and TRBJ1-1; D gene uncertain. The germline gives CDR1 LGHNA, CDR2 YSLEER. V was cut by 0 bases and J by 1 base, with 18 bases left in between. This CDR3 has 18 amino acids. The CDR3 sequence: CASSQDMRAARGNTEAFF. Here the CDR3 DNA reads TGCGCCAGCAGCCAAGATATGAGGGCAGCCCGGGGGAACACTGAAGCTTTCTTT.

This chain uses TRBV27 with TRBJ1-4; tentatively, D is TRBD1 (6 bases). The V gene lost 5 bases and the J gene lost 11 bases, with 15 bases spanning the gap. This CDR3 is built from 13 residues. Germline V gives CDR1 MNHEY, CDR2 SMNVEV (reference sequence). DNA of the CDR3: TGTGCCAGCAGTGATATCGACAGGCTTAAACTGTTTTTT. Its translation is CASSDIDRLKLFF. The variable domain in full, with the rest retrieved from reference TRBV27 and TRBJ1-4, is EAQVTQNPRYLITVTGKKLTVTCSQNMNHEYMSWYRQDPGLGLRQIYYSMNVEVTDKGDVPEGYKVSRKEKRNFPLILESPSPNQTSLYFCASSDIDRLKLFFGSGTQLSVL.

The rearrangement links TRBV19 to TRBJ2-7; 10 bases are a match to TRBD1. V lost 7 bases and J lost 7; bases outside the gene matches: 16. This CDR3 contains 16 residues. Germline CDR1 is LNHDA and CDR2 is SQIVND (reference sequence). The DNA of the CDR3 is TGTGCCAGTATCGCAAGCGTGGGACAGGGGAGTGGAGAGCAGTACTTC. Its translation is CASIASVGQGSGEQYF. Variable domain in full (rest from reference TRBV19 and TRBJ2-7): DGGITQSPKYLFRKEGQNVTLSCEQNLNHDAMYWYRQDPGQGLRLIYYSQIVNDFQKGDIAEGYSVSREKKESFPLTVTSAQKNPTAFYLCASIASVGQGSGEQYFGPGTRLTVT.

This sequence joins TRBV7-9 and TRBJ1-5, with 7 nucleotides matching TRBD1. This CDR3 spans 14 amino acids. The ends lost 5 bases at V and 1 base at J; junction bases unmatched: 2. Germline-derived CDR1 and CDR2 are SEHNR and FQNEAQ (reference sequence). CDR3 nucleotide sequence: TGTGCCAGCAGCCCCAGGGGGAGCAATCAGCCCCAGCATTTT. This codes for CASSPRGSNQPQHF.

V is TRBV6-6 and J is TRBJ1-1; the D is unclear. Germline V lookup: CDR1 MNHNY, CDR2 SVGAGI (reference sequence). Trimming cost V 10 bases and J 9 bases, with 15 bases left between them. The CDR3 length is 11 residues. The CDR3 region has the DNA TGTGCCACCCTCCTCGGTCGAAAAGCTTTCTTT. Translated: CATLLGRKAFF.

This clone was seen more than once but under ten times. The chain couples TRBV10-3 to TRBJ2-3, with TRBD2 matching 7 bases. Per germline, CDR1 ENHRY and CDR2 SYGVKD. V lost 2 bases to trimming and J lost 2 bases; unmatched junction nucleotides: 4. This CDR3 has 15 residues. CDR3 coding DNA: TGTGCCATCAGTGAGAACAGCGGGGACACAGATACGCAGTATTTT. Amino acids: CAISENSGDTDTQYF.

The rearrangement uses TRBV24-1 and TRBJ2-1; 11 bases align to TRBD1. Germline loops: CDR1 KGHDR, CDR2 SFDVKD. J gave up 5 bases and V 2 bases, and 1 base lay outside the gene matches. The CDR3 runs 15 residues. The CDR3 DNA reads TGTGCCACCAGTGATTGGGGACAGGGGGACAATGAGCAGTTCTTC. This encodes CATSDWGQGDNEQFF.

The chain employs TRBV7-2 and TRBJ2-1; no reliable D call. This CDR3 has 12 residues. The germline V gene encodes CDR1 SGHTA and CDR2 FQGNSA. The V and J ends lost 6 bases and 7 bases respectively, with 10 bases between them. The CDR3 region is CASRIQRNEQFF. The CDR3 DNA reads as TGTGCCAGCAGGATACAAAGGAATGAGCAGTTCTTC.

The chain recombines TRBV19 with TRBJ1-1; D ambiguous. The CDR3 covers 13 residues. Germline-derived CDR1 and CDR2 are LNHDA and SQIVND (reference sequence). Trimming removed 3 bases at V and 1 base at J, with 6 bases between. CDR3 in amino acids: CASSITRNTEAFF. As DNA, the CDR3 is TGTGCCAGTAGTATTACGAGGAACACTGAAGCTTTCTTT.

The genes are TRBV4-2 and TRBJ2-3; D might be TRBD2 (7 bases). This CDR3 region has 17 residues. Germline CDR1 LGHNA, CDR2 YNFKEQ. V was pared by 0 bases and J by 1 base, with 14 bases between. CDR3 sequence reads: CASSQEGRGAGTDTQYF. In DNA form, the CDR3 reads TGTGCCAGCAGCCAAGAGGGGAGGGGGGCCGGCACAGATACGCAGTATTTT.

DNA for the CDR3: TGTGCCAGCAGCTGGACGGCGACTGAAGCTTTCTTT. Encoded protein: CASSWTATEAFF. The V and J genes are TRBV5-5 and TRBJ1-1; D not resolved. In germline, CDR1 is SGHKS, CDR2 YYEKEE (reference sequence). CDR3 size: 12 residues. V lost 3 bases and J 5 bases, leaving 8 bases between the germline ends.